The 21 T cell receptor beta chains reported below all come from one sample, sequenced in a study of blood T cell repertoires in COVID-19. Libraries were prepared by immunoSEQ multiplex PCR; TCRdb keeps only in-frame clonotypes and omits some of them. The table includes more than 95,000 clones, around 74% detected once. The sample taken for sequencing was peripheral blood. Receptor source: an older woman with acute or convalescent COVID-19.

In its sample, this clone was seen a few times. The chain recombines TRBV7-2 with TRBJ1-6, with D unresolved. This CDR3 region has 14 residues. V was clipped by 0 bases and J by 8 bases, with 8 bases between them. CDR1 is SGHTA and CDR2 is FQGNSA in the germline V gene. CDR3: CASSLAQDYSPLHF. DNA for the CDR3: TGTGCCAGCAGCTTAGCACAAGATTATTCACCCCTCCACTTT.

The rearrangement links TRBV19 to TRBJ2-7; D may be TRBD1 (7 bases). The CDR3 is 16 amino acids. The V end lost 10 bases, the J end lost 0 bases, and 22 bases lay between the germline ends. Looked up from germline, CDR1 is LNHDA and CDR2 is SQIVND (reference sequence). The CDR3 DNA reads as TGTGCCACTTCGAGACAAACAGGGGAGGTCTCCTACGAGCAGTACTTC. Its protein is CATSRQTGEVSYEQYF.

This chain joins TRBV5-8 and TRBJ2-1; D is perhaps TRBD2 (7 bases). CDR1 SGHTS and CDR2 YDEGEE come from the germline V gene. V was clipped by 7 bases and J by 4 bases, with 12 bases between them. This CDR3 comprises 13 residues. The CDR3 loop is CASEGGAYNEQFF. The CDR3 DNA reads TGTGCCAGCGAAGGGGGGGCATACAATGAGCAGTTCTTC.

The CDR3 DNA is TGTGCCAGCAGTTACTCCGGGACAGGGGATGAGCCCCAGCATTTT. This codes for CASSYSGTGDEPQHF. The rearrangement links TRBV6-5 to TRBJ1-5; 10 nucleotides match TRBD1. Germline values: CDR1 MNHEY, CDR2 SVGAGI. There are 15 residues in the CDR3. J lost 8 bases, V lost 0 bases, and 4 bases had no gene match.

This clone came up once. DNA for the CDR3: TGCGCCAGCAGCACGGGACAGTTGGGCACTGAAGCTTTCTTT. Amino acids: CASSTGQLGTEAFF. The chain has TRBV5-1 and TRBJ1-1, with 7 nucleotides matching TRBD1. The V gene end was trimmed by 4 bases and the J gene end by 4 bases; junction bases not matched to a gene: 7. Germline CDR1 SGHRS, CDR2 YFSETQ. The CDR3 is 14 amino acids.

The chain combines TRBV12-3 or TRBV12-4 with TRBJ2-7; D gene ambiguous. The CDR3 spans 13 residues. The V and J ends lost 3 bases and 3 bases respectively, with 9 bases between them. The CDR3 sequence: CASSFGSGYEQYF. The CDR3 nucleotides read TGTGCCAGCAGTTTCGGGTCCGGCTACGAGCAGTACTTC.

The rearrangement uses TRBV29-1 and TRBJ1-2; 10 bases agree with TRBD1. CDR1 and CDR2 from the germline V gene are SQVTM and ANQGSEA. The trim removed 3 bases at V and 8 bases at J, leaving 6 bases unmatched. CDR3 length equals 13 residues. In nucleotides, the CDR3 is TGCAGCGTTGACCGACAGGGGGCTAACGGCTACACCTTC. Amino acid sequence: CSVDRQGANGYTF.

The chain recombines TRBV3-1 (or the pseudogene TRBV3-2) with TRBJ1-1, with 10 bases aligning to TRBD1. This CDR3 region has 16 residues. Germline assignment: CDR1 LGHDT and CDR2 YNNKEL (reference sequence). V gave up 0 bases and J gave up 4 bases; unmatched junction bases: 5. The CDR3 DNA reads TGTGCCAGCAGCCAAGATCGCAGGACAGGGGGCACTGAAGCTTTCTTT. Protein product: CASSQDRRTGGTEAFF.

This clone has just a few counts. V is TRBV5-1 and J is TRBJ2-3; tentatively, D is TRBD1 (6 bases). Germline CDR1 and CDR2: SGHRS and YFSETQ. V lost 0 bases to trimming and J lost 2 bases, with 7 bases between them. This CDR3 spans 14 amino acids. The CDR3 loop is CASSLDRATDTQYF. The CDR3, as DNA: TGCGCCAGCAGCTTGGACAGGGCCACAGATACGCAGTATTTT. Drawing the rest from reference TRBV5-1 and TRBJ2-3, the complete variable domain is KAGVTQTPRYLIKTRGQQVTLSCSPISGHRSVSWYQQTPGQGLQFLFEYFSETQRNKGNFPGRFSGRQFSNSRSEMNVSTLELGDSALYLCASSLDRATDTQYFGPGTRLTVL.

V and J are TRBV27 and TRBJ1-4; D is perhaps TRBD1 (6 bases). Germline CDR1 reads MNHEY; CDR2 reads SMNVEV (reference sequence). Trimming cost V 9 bases and J 4 bases, with 30 bases left between them. This CDR3 is 19 amino acids long. DNA for the CDR3: TGTGCCAGTCCGAATTCACAGGTGGCCAGGGGAACAGGTAATGAAAAACTGTTTTTT. Amino acid sequence: CASPNSQVARGTGNEKLFF. Based on the CDR3 plus reference TRBV27 and TRBJ1-4, the full variable domain is EAQVTQNPRYLITVTGKKLTVTCSQNMNHEYMSWYRQDPGLGLRQIYYSMNVEVTDKGDVPEGYKVSRKEKRNFPLILESPSPNQTSLYFCASPNSQVARGTGNEKLFFGSGTQLSVL.

V gene TRBV12-3 or TRBV12-4 combines with J gene TRBJ2-1, with D hard to call. Trimming removed 3 bases from V and 7 bases from J, with 7 bases in between. The CDR3 totals 12 residues. The CDR3 protein is CASSFTLNEQFF. The CDR3 bases are TGTGCCAGCAGTTTTACGCTAAATGAGCAGTTCTTC.

CDR3 amino acids: CASKAGAPGELFF. CDR3 DNA sequence: TGTGCCAGCAAAGCTGGGGCTCCCGGGGAGCTGTTTTTT. The V and J genes are TRBV6-6 and TRBJ2-2; a weak D match, TRBD1 (5 bases). Trimming left V 7 bases short and J 6 bases short, with 12 bases between. The CDR3 has 13 residues. Germline V gene sequence: CDR1 MNHNY, CDR2 SVGAGI (reference sequence).

The chain employs TRBV9 and TRBJ1-2; D not certain. The CDR3 is made up of 14 amino acids. Trimming removed 2 bases at V and 4 bases at J, with 12 bases between. Germline assignment: CDR1 SGDLS and CDR2 YYNGEE. This chain's CDR3 is CASSVGRVGYGYTF. The CDR3 coding sequence is TGTGCCAGCAGCGTTGGCCGGGTGGGCTATGGCTACACCTTC.

The J gene is TRBJ1-6, the V gene TRBV30, with D possibly matching TRBD1 (5 bases). Germline V gene sequence: CDR1 GTSNPN, CDR2 SVGIG (reference sequence). V lost 0 bases and J lost 4, with 16 bases in between. The CDR3 is 17 residues long. CDR3 DNA sequence: TGTGCCTGGAGTGTACAAGGGGCCGGCTATTATAATTCACCCCTCCACTTT. Translated: CAWSVQGAGYYNSPLHF.

CDR3 in DNA: TGTGCCAGCACCCCCCGGGGGGGCCGGGTAAGGCCCCAGCATTTT. It is translated as CASTPRGGRVRPQHF. The chain couples TRBV28 to TRBJ1-5; the D gene is possibly TRBD1 (6 bases). CDR1 MDHEN and CDR2 SYDVKM come from the germline V gene. The CDR3 is 15 residues long. V was pared by 7 bases and J by 9 bases, with 22 bases between.

The V and J genes are TRBV5-8 and TRBJ1-1; D remains ambiguous. Per germline, CDR1 SGHTS and CDR2 YDEGEE. V shed 0 bases and J shed 9 bases, with 9 bases lying between them. CDR3 length: 12 residues. CDR3 DNA: TGTGCCAGCAGCTTGGTGGGAGGGCAAGCTTTCTTT. This translates into CASSLVGGQAFF.

V usage is TRBV5-4 and J usage is TRBJ2-1, with 9 positions matching TRBD2. V gave up 1 base and J gave up 4 bases; unmatched junction bases: 3. This CDR3 is built from 15 residues. Germline CDR1 is SGHNT and CDR2 is YYREEE (reference sequence). This chain's CDR3 is CASSLSLAGYNEQFF. In nucleotides, the CDR3 is TGTGCCAGCAGCTTGAGTCTAGCGGGGTACAATGAGCAGTTCTTC.

The CDR3: CASSLSDAREKLFF. CDR3 DNA: TGTGCCAGCAGTTTATCCGATGCGAGAGAAAAACTGTTTTTT. The chain joins TRBV28 to TRBJ1-4; no definite D call. Trimming cost V 1 base and J 8 bases, with 11 bases left between them. Germline V gene data show CDR1 as MDHEN and CDR2 as SYDVKM. This CDR3 is 14 amino acids long.

The chain links TRBV14 to TRBJ2-2, with D perhaps TRBD2 (5 bases). Germline V lookup: CDR1 SGHDN, CDR2 FVKESK. CDR3 length: 15 residues. Trimming took 3 bases from V and 6 from J, leaving 14 bases between them. The CDR3 spells CASSHMRAAAGELFF. The CDR3 bases are TGTGCCAGCAGCCATATGAGGGCCGCGGCCGGGGAGCTGTTTTTT.

This clone was seen ten or more times. V and J are TRBV7-2 and TRBJ1-5, with D perhaps matching TRBD1 (6 bases). Trimming stripped 7 bases from V and 0 bases from J, with 16 bases between. The CDR3 is made up of 16 amino acids. Germline V gives CDR1 SGHTA, CDR2 FQGNSA. DNA of the CDR3: TGTGCCAGCACCGCAACGTGGACAGATAGCAATCAGCCCCAGCATTTT. Translated: CASTATWTDSNQPQHF.

On this clone: The junction does not match germline at one end; this may be a read error. The rearrangement joins TRBV6-2 or TRBV6-3 to TRBJ2-3; 7 nucleotides agree with TRBD2. Germline V lookup: CDR1 MNHEY, CDR2 SVGEGT. The CDR3 sequence is 15 residues long. The CDR3 loop is CASNYPGGWADTQYF. The DNA of the CDR3 is TGTGCCAGCAATTACCCGGGGGGTTGGGCAGATACGCAGTATTTT.